This entry lists 9 T cell receptor beta chains sequenced from one sample in a study of T cells in narcolepsy. TCRdb's copy holds only in-frame clones and misses some; the assay was immunoSEQ multiplex PCR. The data contain about 40,000 clones, approximately 89% of them singletons. Specimen: CD45RA- memory CD4+ T cells from PBMCs. The receptor set was obtained from a human donor with narcolepsy.

The rearrangement uses TRBV5-1 and TRBJ2-5; 9 positions match TRBD2. There are 15 residues in the CDR3. Germline V gene data show CDR1 as SGHRS and CDR2 as YFSETQ. V shed 3 bases, J shed 5 bases, and the junction held 8 bases outside the gene matches. The CDR3 sequence is CASSSSGGPTETQYF. The CDR3 DNA reads TGCGCCAGCAGCTCAAGCGGGGGGCCTACGGAGACCCAGTACTTC.

The chain links TRBV4-3 to TRBJ1-2, with D perhaps matching TRBD1 (6 bases). Trimming pared 2 bases from V and 7 bases from J, leaving 17 bases between. This CDR3 is 15 amino acids long. Germline V lookup: CDR1 LGHNA, CDR2 YSLEER. This chain's CDR3 is CASSQITGIFGGYTF. CDR3 DNA: TGCGCCAGCAGCCAAATCACAGGGATATTTGGTGGCTACACCTTC.

The genes are TRBV30 and TRBJ2-5; D is ambiguous. The J call may be wrong; the DNA end is better matched by TRBJ2-7. Germline V gene data show CDR1 as GTSNPN and CDR2 as SVGIG (reference sequence). This CDR3 has 8 amino acids. CDR3 in amino acids: CVLNEQYF. DNA for the CDR3: TGTGTACTAAACGAGCAGTACTTC.

This clone has only one observation. The chain links TRBV7-6 to TRBJ2-5; 8 positions match TRBD2. Trimming took 5 bases from V and 4 from J; bases not matched to a gene: 9. In germline, CDR1 is SGHVS, CDR2 FNYEAQ. The CDR3 runs 15 residues. The CDR3, as DNA: TGTGCCAGCAGCCTTAGCGGGGTCGGAGGAGAGACCCAGTACTTC. The encoded protein is CASSLSGVGGETQYF.

J is TRBJ2-3 and V is TRBV10-3; the D gene is possibly TRBD1 (5 bases). Trimming stripped 6 bases from V and 0 bases from J, with 10 bases between. Per germline, CDR1 ENHRY and CDR2 SYGVKD. The CDR3 is 14 residues long. CDR3 coding DNA: TGTGCCATCAGCTCAGGGCCTAGCACAGATACGCAGTATTTT. It translates to CAISSGPSTDTQYF.

The gene calls are TRBV7-2 and TRBJ2-7, with 10 bases matching TRBD1. Germline V gene data show CDR1 as SGHTA and CDR2 as FQGNSA. The CDR3 is 14 residues long. Trimming removed 5 bases from V and 1 base from J; junction bases left unmatched: 2. CDR3 nucleotides: TGTGCCAGCAGCCCGGACAGGGGGTCCTACGAGCAGTACTTC. This sequence encodes CASSPDRGSYEQYF.

The table lists this clone with a count of one. The gene calls are TRBV27 and TRBJ1-5, with a weak D call TRBD1 (5 bases). The CDR3 is 14 amino acids. Between the trimmed V and J ends, which lost 3 bases and 8 bases, there was a span of 14 bases. CDR1 and CDR2 (germline): MNHEY, SMNVEV (reference sequence). CDR3: CASSFGRGNEPQHF. The CDR3 nucleotides read TGTGCCAGCAGTTTCGGACGGGGGAATGAGCCCCAGCATTTT.

V is TRBV7-9 and J is TRBJ2-1, with 7 nucleotides matching TRBD1. Trimming cost V 5 bases and J 4 bases; bases outside gene matches: 5. The CDR3 loop spans 14 amino acids. Germline V CDR1 and CDR2: SEHNR, FQNEAQ (reference sequence). The CDR3, as DNA: TGTGCCAGCAGCGTCGACAGGGTGTACAATGAGCAGTTCTTC. It encodes CASSVDRVYNEQFF.

The chain carries TRBV9 and TRBJ1-2, with D uncertain. The CDR3 loop spans 14 amino acids. V lost 0 bases to trimming and J lost 4 bases, with 10 bases between them. Germline-derived CDR1 and CDR2 are SGDLS and YYNGEE. As DNA, the CDR3 is TGTGCCAGCAGCGTAGATGAAGGGCCCTATGGCTACACCTTC. The encoded protein is CASSVDEGPYGYTF.